The subject of this entry is one T cell receptor beta chain. Libraries were prepared by immunoSEQ multiplex PCR; TCRdb keeps only in-frame clonotypes and omits some of them. The sample has over 150,000 clones, roughly four fifths seen once. The data were obtained in a study of blood T cell repertoires in COVID-19. For the study at large: Samples taken during acute and convalescent COVID-19 were collected in the United States, Italy and Spain.

The sequence was obtained from an elderly woman with acute or convalescent COVID-19. The sequenced material came from peripheral blood.

The CDR3: CASSLRDRANTEAFF. The CDR3 DNA sequence: TGTGCCAGCAGCTTACGGGACAGGGCTAACACTGAAGCTTTCTTT. The J gene is TRBJ1-1, the V gene TRBV7-9; TRBD1 matches 9 bases. The junction had 3 bases not matched to a gene; V was cut back by 2 bases and J by 2 bases. CDR3 length equals 15 residues. CDR1 and CDR2 from the germline V gene are SEHNR and FQNEAQ (reference sequence).